This T cell receptor (beta chain) was sequenced for a study of shared clonotypes between healthy human individuals. The overall study: Used for every donor were three CD4 naive, three CD4 memory, two CD8 naive and one CD8 memory plate. Broader study findings: Deeper or shallower sequencing was expected to change how clonotypes are shared among donors. Roughly 5% of naive CD4 clonotypes were common to a handful of donors.

About this clone: The antigen is undetermined.

CDR1 and CDR2 from the germline V gene are MNHNS and SASEGT. V lost 3 bases and J lost 8, with 13 bases in between. The CDR3 contains 14 residues. Some clones are missing from TCRdb's copy, which holds only in-frame ones; the method was immunoSEQ multiplex PCR. In the table there are hundreds of thousands of clones, around 73% of which are singletons. The donors, all of them Caucasian adults, lived in Nashville, Tennessee. This receptor was obtained from a woman aged 25 to 45 in good health. V gene TRBV6-1 combines with J gene TRBJ1-4, with D uncertain. The specimen sequenced was memory CD4+ T cells sorted from blood. The subset denotes: CD45RA-negative fraction. The CDR3: CASSDVGIEEKLFF. The CDR3 DNA follows: TGTGCCAGCAGTGATGTAGGGATAGAAGAAAAACTGTTTTTT.